This T cell receptor (beta chain) stems from a study of cytomegalovirus exposure and HLA in healthy donors. The repertoire was sequenced with immunoSEQ multiplex PCR; TCRdb's copy has only in-frame clones and lacks some. This sample has 110,000 to 150,000 clones, with around 90% found just once. This TCR came from a woman aged 25 to 39 in good health and CMV-seropositive. The sample was PBMCs.

This CDR3 reads CASSADLRGTQYF. CDR3 nucleotide sequence: TGTGCCAGCAGCGCGGACCTGCGGGGGACCCAGTACTTC. J is TRBJ2-5 and V is TRBV9; D perhaps matches TRBD2 (6 bases). V lost 3 bases and J lost 7, with 13 bases in between. Germline V gives CDR1 SGDLS, CDR2 YYNGEE. There are 13 residues in the CDR3.